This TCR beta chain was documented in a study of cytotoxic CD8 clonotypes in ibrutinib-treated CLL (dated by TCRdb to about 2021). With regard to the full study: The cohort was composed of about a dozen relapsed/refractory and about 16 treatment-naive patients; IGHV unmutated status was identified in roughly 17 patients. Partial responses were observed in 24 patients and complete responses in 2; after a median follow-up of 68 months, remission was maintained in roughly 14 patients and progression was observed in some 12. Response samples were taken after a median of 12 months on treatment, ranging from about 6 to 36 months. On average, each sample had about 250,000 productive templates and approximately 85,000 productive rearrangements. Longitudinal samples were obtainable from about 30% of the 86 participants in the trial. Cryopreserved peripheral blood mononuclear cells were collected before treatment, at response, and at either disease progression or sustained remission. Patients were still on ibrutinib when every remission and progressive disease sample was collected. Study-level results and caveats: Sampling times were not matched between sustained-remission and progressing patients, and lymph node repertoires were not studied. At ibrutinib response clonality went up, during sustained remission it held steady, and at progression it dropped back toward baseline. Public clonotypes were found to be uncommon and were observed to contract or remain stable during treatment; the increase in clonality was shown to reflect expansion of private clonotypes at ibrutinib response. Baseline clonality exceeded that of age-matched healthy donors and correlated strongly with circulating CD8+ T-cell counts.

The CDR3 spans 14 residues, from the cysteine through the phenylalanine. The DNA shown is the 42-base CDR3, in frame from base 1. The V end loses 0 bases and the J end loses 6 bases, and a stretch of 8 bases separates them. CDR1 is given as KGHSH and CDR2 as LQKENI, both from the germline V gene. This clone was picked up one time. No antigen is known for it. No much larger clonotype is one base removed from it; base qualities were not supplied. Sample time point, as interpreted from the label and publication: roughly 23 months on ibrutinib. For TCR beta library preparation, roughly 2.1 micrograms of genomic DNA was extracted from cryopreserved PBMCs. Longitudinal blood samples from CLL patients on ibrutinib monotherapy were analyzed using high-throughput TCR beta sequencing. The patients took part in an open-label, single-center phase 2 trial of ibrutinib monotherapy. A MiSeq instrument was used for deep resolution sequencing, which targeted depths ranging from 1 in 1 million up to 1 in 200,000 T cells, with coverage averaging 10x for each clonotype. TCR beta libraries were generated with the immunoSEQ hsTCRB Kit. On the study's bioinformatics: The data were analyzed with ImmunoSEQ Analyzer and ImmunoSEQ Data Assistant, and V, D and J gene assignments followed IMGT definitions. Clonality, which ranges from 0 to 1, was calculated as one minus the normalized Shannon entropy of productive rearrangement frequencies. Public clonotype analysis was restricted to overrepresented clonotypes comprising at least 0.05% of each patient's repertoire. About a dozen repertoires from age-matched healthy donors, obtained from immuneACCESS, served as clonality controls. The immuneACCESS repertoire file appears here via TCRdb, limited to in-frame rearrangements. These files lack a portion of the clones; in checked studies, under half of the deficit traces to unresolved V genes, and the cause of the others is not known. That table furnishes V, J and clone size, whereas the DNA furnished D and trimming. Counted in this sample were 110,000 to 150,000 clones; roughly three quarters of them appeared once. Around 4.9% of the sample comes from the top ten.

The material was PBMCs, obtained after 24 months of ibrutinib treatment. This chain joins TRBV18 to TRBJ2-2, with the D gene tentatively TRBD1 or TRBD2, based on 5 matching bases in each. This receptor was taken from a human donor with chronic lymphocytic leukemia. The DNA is TGTGCCAGCTCACCACCGGGGCGGGCCGGGGAGCTGTTTTTT. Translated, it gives CASSPPGRAGELFF.